One T cell receptor beta chain is described in this entry. Its antigen remains undetermined. One base away there is no much larger clone; base qualities are not given. TCR CDR3 regions were amplified from genomic DNA by multiplex PCR using the deep immunoSEQ assay. For each cell subset, the extracted genomic DNA was distributed evenly across all wells of several immunoSEQ 96-well plates, and each plate served as one replicate. Each replicate PCR for sorted subsets received 150 to 250 ng genomic DNA, equal to roughly 29,000 T cell genomes. The purified libraries were quantified using a Qubit 3.0 fluorometer, sized with a Bioanalyzer 2100, and then quantified again using the KAPA Library Quantification kit. Each immunoSEQ 96-well plate was sequenced on its own single-read 150-cycle Illumina NextSeq 550 flow cell. The paper's data handling went like this. Because only junctional sequences without quality scores were contained in the immunoSEQ output, filtering matching that applied to full-length reads could not be performed. To assign V/J genes and CDR3, sequences were annotated using PyIR, a Python wrapper for IgBLAST v1.9, with IMGT germline references. Reads with weak V/J assignments (E-value above 1e-6), missing CDR3, stop codons, out-of-frame junctions, or ambiguous translated residues were removed. V3J clonotypes were defined as sequences sharing an identical inferred V gene, J gene, and CDR3 amino acid sequence. Percentage overlap between repertoires was computed as shared unique clonotypes divided by the size of the smaller repertoire. Repertoire richness was assessed with RTK rarefaction, the Chao1 estimator, and Recon v2.1 estimates of unobserved clonotypes. OLGA was used to compute generation probabilities for all TCRbeta clonotypes that the gDNA method yielded from a few donors. TCRdb re-hosts the immuneACCESS table, in-frame sequences only. Its copies lack some clones; in the studies checked, an unresolved V gene accounts for under half of them, and the cause for the rest is not known. V and J calls and clone size are copied from that table; D and trimming were computed from the DNA. This sample comprises some 2 million clones, over 85% of them detected only once. The top ten clonotypes cover 0.85% to 1.3% of the sample.

The sample originates from a study of shared clonotypes between healthy human individuals (dated by TCRdb to 2018 to 2020). About the investigation overall: Two women and three men aged 18 to 49 years were included in the cohort. Per donor, three plates each were used for CD4 naive and CD4 memory, two for CD8 naive, and one for CD8 memory. Blood TCR repertoires of four to six healthy adults were deeply sequenced to estimate repertoire size and the extent of clonotype sharing between individuals. Different laboratories and diverse techniques were used to prepare libraries and sequence TCR repertoires, to increase sequencing depth and limit assay-specific biases. Per donor, leukapheresis produced somewhere between about 0.9 and 9 billion PBMCs.

What the authors observed across the whole study: Sampling was limited to blood, and TCR repertoires in tissue likely differ from TCR repertoires in blood. Incomplete sequencing was indicated by rarefaction of sorted-subset datasets, despite the large sequencing depth. Based on pairwise subsampling, the degree of clonotype sharing among donors was expected to be affected by sequencing depth. Compared with non-shared clonotypes, the clonotypes found in all four sorted-subset donors had higher generation probabilities. Because the study included only a small number of donors, the genetic and exposure-history diversity represented was limited. Naive subsets generally had larger estimated clonotype richness than memory subsets. Across four donors, around 5% of naive CD4, approximately 3.6% of naive CD8, 2.3% of memory CD4, and 0.4% to 0.45% of memory CD8 clonotypes were shared.

Its CDR3 holds 17 amino acids, cysteine through phenylalanine. Just the 51-base CDR3 DNA is kept, in frame starting at base 1. Based on the germline V gene (reference sequence), the CDR1 and CDR2 sequences are MNHEY and SMNVEV. The V end gives up 8 bases and the J end 1 base, leaving 15 bases in the junction not matched to a gene. CD8 naive samples consisted of CD45RO-negative cells that were positively selected for CCR7, yielding a CD45RA+CCR7+ population without TemRA cells. The donors were healthy, HIV-negative adults with no recently reported acute infections or vaccinations. Every donor was a Caucasian adult living in Nashville, Tennessee, USA. Blood was collected by leukapheresis, and PBMCs were isolated by Ficoll-Histopaque density gradient centrifugation and then cryopreserved in liquid nitrogen vapor phase. Purity and quantity of every magnetically sorted T cell population were checked by analytical flow cytometry. Genomic DNA was isolated from each sorted fraction and quantified by UV absorbance on a Nanodrop 2000c.

The sequenced material came from naive CD8+ T cells sorted from blood. Reading the label with the study, this specimen's cell subset or site is: CD45RA+CCR7+. The sequence links TRBV27 to TRBJ2-5; the junction holds 8 bases that match TRBD2. The TCR originated in a man between 18 and 35 years old in good health. The DNA is as follows: TGTGCCAGCGGCTCCCTCGAGACTAGCGACTTCCAAGAGACCCAGTACTTC. Its translation reads: CASGSLETSDFQETQYF.